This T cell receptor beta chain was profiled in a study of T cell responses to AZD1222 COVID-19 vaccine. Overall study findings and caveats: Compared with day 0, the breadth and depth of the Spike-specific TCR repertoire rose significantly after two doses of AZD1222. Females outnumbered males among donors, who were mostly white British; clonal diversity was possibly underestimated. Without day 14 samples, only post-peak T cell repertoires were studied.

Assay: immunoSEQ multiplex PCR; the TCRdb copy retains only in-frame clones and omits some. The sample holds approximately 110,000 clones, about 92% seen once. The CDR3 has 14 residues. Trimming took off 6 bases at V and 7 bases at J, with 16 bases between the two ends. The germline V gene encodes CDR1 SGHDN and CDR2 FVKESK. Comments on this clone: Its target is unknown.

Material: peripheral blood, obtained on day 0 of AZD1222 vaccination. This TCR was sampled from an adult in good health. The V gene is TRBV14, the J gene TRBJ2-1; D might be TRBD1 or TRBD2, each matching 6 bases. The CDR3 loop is CASSPRLGGNEQFF. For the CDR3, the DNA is TGTGCCAGCAGTCCCCGACTAGGGGGGAATGAGCAGTTCTTC.